The rows below give T cell receptor beta chains drawn from one sample of a study of immune evolution from preneoplasia to lung adenocarcinoma. Generated by immunoSEQ multiplex PCR, the TCRdb table keeps only in-frame clones and is missing some. In the table there are roughly 5,000 clones, roughly four fifths of which are singletons. Sequenced material: FFPE normal lung tissue adjacent to the tumor. These TCRs come from a person aged 45 to 69 with lung adenocarcinoma. The CDR3 runs from the conserved cysteine through the conserved F or W. The order of the fields is J gene, V gene, clone size, D gene, CDR3 protein, CDR3 DNA. A D gene is named only where the DNA matches it firmly. Some rows mark clone size as missing; the rest say once, few, many or name a class of expanded clone.

J: TRBJ2-1
V: TRBV5-6
size: -
D: TRBD2
CDR3: CASSLVTSGRSSNEQFF
DNA: TGTGCCAGCAGCTTGGTCACTAGCGGGAGATCGTCCAATGAGCAGTTCTTC

J: TRBJ2-1
V: TRBV4-2
size: -
D: -
CDR3: CASSQDLTRGGSYNEQFF
DNA: TGTGCCAGCAGCCAAGACCTTACAAGGGGAGGTTCCTACAATGAGCAGTTCTTC

J: TRBJ1-1
V: TRBV7-2
size: -
D: -
CDR3: CASSPRGGRNTEAFF
DNA: TGTGCCAGCAGTCCACGCGGGGGACGAAACACTGAAGCTTTCTTT

J: TRBJ1-2
V: TRBV5-1
size: -
D: -
CDR3: CASSLNSEGGYTF
DNA: TGCGCCAGCAGCTTGAACTCTGAGGGTGGCTACACCTTC

J: TRBJ1-2
V: TRBV6-1
size: -
D: TRBD1
CDR3: CASSGPRTGANYGYTF
DNA: TGTGCCAGCAGTGGGCCTAGGACAGGGGCTAACTATGGCTACACCTTC

J: TRBJ2-7
V: TRBV12-5
size: large
D: -
CDR3: CASGLDTLREQYF
DNA: TGTGCTAGTGGTTTGGACACCCTTCGGGAGCAGTACTTC

J: TRBJ2-7
V: TRBV2
size: few
D: TRBD1
CDR3: CASRKAGTGVYEQYF
DNA: TGTGCCAGCAGAAAAGCCGGGACAGGGGTTTACGAGCAGTACTTC

J: TRBJ1-5
V: TRBV2
size: -
D: TRBD1
CDR3: CASERGRNQPQHF
DNA: TGTGCCAGTGAAAGGGGGCGGAATCAGCCCCAGCATTTT

J: TRBJ1-2
V: TRBV27
size: -
D: -
CDR3: CASTTRAGGPANYGYTF
DNA: TGTGCCAGCACCACGCGGGCGGGGGGACCGGCTAACTATGGCTACACCTTC

J: TRBJ1-2
V: TRBV11-3
size: -
D: TRBD1
CDR3: CASSLEGRQGNYGYTF
DNA: TGTGCCAGCAGCTTAGAGGGGAGACAGGGAAACTATGGCTACACCTTC

J: TRBJ2-2
V: TRBV5-4
size: -
D: -
CDR3: CASSFTGTSELFF
DNA: TGTGCCAGCAGCTTTACGGGGACGTCAGAGCTGTTTTTT

J: TRBJ1-4
V: TRBV2
size: -
D: -
CDR3: CASSELKGIGEKLFF
DNA: TGTGCCAGCAGTGAATTAAAGGGCATCGGCGAAAAACTGTTTTTT

J: TRBJ2-7
V: TRBV27
size: -
D: -
CDR3: CASSFLGSEQYF
DNA: TGTGCCAGCAGTTTCTTGGGGTCCGAGCAGTACTTC

J: TRBJ1-3
V: TRBV5-6
size: -
D: -
CDR3: CASSLIQVSGNTIYF
DNA: TGTGCCAGCAGCTTGATTCAGGTCTCTGGAAACACCATATATTTT

J: TRBJ1-2
V: TRBV4-2
size: -
D: -
CDR3: CAGSQMGGREGYTF
DNA: TGTGCCGGCAGCCAAATGGGGGGGCGGGAGGGCTACACCTTC

J: TRBJ2-5
V: TRBV6-1
size: -
D: TRBD1
CDR3: CASSEREQGYRQETQYF
DNA: TGTGCCAGCAGTGAAAGGGAACAGGGGTACAGGCAAGAGACCCAGTACTTC

J: TRBJ2-7
V: TRBV4-2
size: medium-sized
D: TRBD2
CDR3: CASSQDRWGGVREQYF
DNA: TGTGCCAGCAGCCAAGATAGGTGGGGGGGAGTACGCGAGCAGTACTTC

J: TRBJ2-1
V: TRBV25-1
size: -
D: TRBD2
CDR3: CASSELAGGYNEQFF
DNA: TGTGCCAGCAGTGAGTTAGCGGGAGGCTACAATGAGCAGTTCTTC

J: TRBJ2-7
V: TRBV5-6
size: -
D: TRBD2
CDR3: CASSLYGTSETGYEQYF
DNA: TGTGCCAGCAGCTTGTATGGGACTAGCGAGACCGGCTACGAGCAGTACTTC

J: TRBJ2-6
V: TRBV4-1
size: -
D: -
CDR3: CASSRGSSGANVLTF
DNA: TGCGCCAGCAGCCGCGGATCCTCTGGGGCCAACGTCCTGACTTTC

J: TRBJ2-5
V: TRBV18
size: -
D: -
CDR3: CASSPPASAQETQYF
DNA: TGTGCCAGCTCACCACCTGCTAGCGCTCAAGAGACCCAGTACTTC

J: TRBJ1-5
V: TRBV27
size: -
D: -
CDR3: CASSLYGAGQPQHF
DNA: TGTGCCAGCAGTTTATACGGTGCTGGTCAGCCCCAGCATTTT

J: TRBJ1-5
V: TRBV19
size: few
D: TRBD1
CDR3: CASSSGQGAMGNQPQHF
DNA: TGTGCCAGTAGTTCGGGACAGGGGGCGATGGGCAATCAGCCCCAGCATTTT

J: TRBJ1-2
V: TRBV5-6
size: -
D: TRBD1
CDR3: CASSFPGTGGGYTF
DNA: TGTGCCAGCAGCTTTCCCGGGACAGGGGGTGGCTACACCTTC

J: TRBJ1-5
V: TRBV30
size: -
D: -
CDR3: CAWSSPNQPQHF
DNA: TGTGCCTGGAGTTCCCCTAATCAGCCCCAGCATTTT

J: TRBJ1-5
V: TRBV6-5
size: -
D: -
CDR3: CASSSAVGDQPQHF
DNA: TGTGCCAGCAGTAGCGCGGTCGGGGATCAGCCCCAGCATTTT

J: TRBJ2-1
V: TRBV10-3
size: -
D: -
CDR3: CAISVGLSNEQFF
DNA: TGTGCCATCAGTGTGGGACTCTCTAATGAGCAGTTCTTC

J: TRBJ1-5
V: TRBV6-5
size: -
D: TRBD1
CDR3: CASRETGTGLPQHF
DNA: TGTGCCAGCAGAGAAACCGGGACAGGCCTACCCCAGCATTTT

J: TRBJ2-7
V: TRBV28
size: -
D: -
CDR3: CASKDRADRYEQYF
DNA: TGTGCCAGCAAGGACCGGGCCGATCGTTACGAGCAGTACTTC

J: TRBJ2-3
V: TRBV7-2
size: -
D: TRBD2
CDR3: CASSLSGSFADTQYF
DNA: TGTGCCAGCAGCTTAAGCGGGAGTTTTGCAGATACGCAGTATTTT

J: TRBJ2-1
V: TRBV7-9
size: -
D: -
CDR3: CASSPPTSNEQFF
DNA: TGTGCCAGCAGCCCTCCGACGTCCAATGAGCAGTTCTTC

J: TRBJ2-5
V: TRBV2
size: hyperexpanded
D: -
CDR3: CASSAGLETQYF
DNA: TGTGCCAGCAGCGCGGGATTAGAGACCCAGTACTTC

J: TRBJ2-7
V: TRBV9
size: -
D: TRBD2
CDR3: CASSVGGLAGDEQYF
DNA: TGTGCCAGCAGCGTAGGGGGACTAGCGGGAGACGAGCAGTACTTC

J: TRBJ1-2
V: TRBV6-1
size: -
D: -
CDR3: CASSELYRSIGYTF
DNA: TGTGCCAGCAGTGAATTGTACAGGAGTATCGGCTACACCTTC

J: TRBJ2-1
V: TRBV15
size: -
D: TRBD2
CDR3: CATSRGHAGAENEQFF
DNA: TGTGCCACCAGCAGAGGTCATGCGGGAGCGGAGAATGAGCAGTTCTTC